Presented here are 3 T cell receptor beta chains from one specimen sequenced in a study of control samples from healthy donors and cancer patients. The assay was immunoSEQ multiplex PCR, and TCRdb's table has in-frame clones only and misses some. The top ten clones hold around 5.1% of a sample with about 130,000 clones, roughly 92% of them seen once. Sequenced sample: blood. Receptors were obtained from a man aged 18 to 29 in good health.

The chain joins TRBV6-5 to TRBJ2-1; D may be TRBD2 (7 bases). The CDR3 is 12 residues long. Germline V CDR1 and CDR2: MNHEY, SVGAGI. The V end was cut by 9 bases, the J end by 7 bases, with 13 bases between. CDR3 coding DNA: TGTGCCAGTGGGGGGGCCGGTAATGAGCAGTTCTTC. It yields the protein CASGGAGNEQFF.

The V and J genes are TRBV2 and TRBJ2-7; D possibly corresponds to TRBD1 (6 bases). Per germline, CDR1 SNHLY and CDR2 FYNNEI. Trimming stripped 4 bases from V and 10 bases from J, with 14 bases between. The CDR3 covers 12 residues. The CDR3: CASSVNRDNQYF. The CDR3 coding sequence is TGTGCCAGCAGTGTCAACCGGGACAACCAGTACTTC.

This clone was picked up a small number of times. V and J are TRBV2 and TRBJ2-5; tentatively, D is TRBD1 or TRBD2 (5 bases each). The CDR3 length is 12 residues. Looked up from germline, CDR1 is SNHLY and CDR2 is FYNNEI. The germline V and J ends were trimmed by 8 bases and 4 bases, with 11 bases remaining between them. The CDR3 loop reads CASGLGRETQYF. The CDR3 region has the DNA TGTGCCAGCGGACTGGGGCGAGAGACCCAGTACTTC.